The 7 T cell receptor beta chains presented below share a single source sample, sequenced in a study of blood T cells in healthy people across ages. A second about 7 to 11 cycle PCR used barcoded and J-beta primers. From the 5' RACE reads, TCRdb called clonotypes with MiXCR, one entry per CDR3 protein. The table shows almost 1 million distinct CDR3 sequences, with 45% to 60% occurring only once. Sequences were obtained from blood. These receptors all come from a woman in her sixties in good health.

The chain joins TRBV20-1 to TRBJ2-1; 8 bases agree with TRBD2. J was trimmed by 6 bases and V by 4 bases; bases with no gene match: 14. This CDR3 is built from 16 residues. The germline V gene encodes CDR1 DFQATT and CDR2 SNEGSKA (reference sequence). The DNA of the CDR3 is TGCAGTGCTATCAGGCCGGGAGGGAGAATTTCCAATGAGCAGTTCTTC. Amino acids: CSAIRPGGRISNEQFF.

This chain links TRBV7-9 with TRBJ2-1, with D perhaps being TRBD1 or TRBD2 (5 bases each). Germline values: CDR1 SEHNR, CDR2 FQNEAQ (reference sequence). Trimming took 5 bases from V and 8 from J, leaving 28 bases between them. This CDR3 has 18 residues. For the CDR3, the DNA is TGTGCCAGCAGCCCTCAAAAATGGGACGTCGACCCGTTGGATGAGCAGTTCTTC. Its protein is CASSPQKWDVDPLDEQFF. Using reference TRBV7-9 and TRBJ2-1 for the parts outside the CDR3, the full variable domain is DTGVSQNPRHKITKRGQNVTFRCDPISEHNRLYWYRQTLGQGPEFLTYFQNEAQLEKSRLLSDRFSAERPKGSFSTLEIQRTEQGDSAMYLCASSPQKWDVDPLDEQFFGPGTRLTVL.

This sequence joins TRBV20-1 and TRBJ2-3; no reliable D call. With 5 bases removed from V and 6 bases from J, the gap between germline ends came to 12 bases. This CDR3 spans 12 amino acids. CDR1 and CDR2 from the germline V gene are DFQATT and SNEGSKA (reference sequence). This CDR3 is CSAGPWLDTQYF. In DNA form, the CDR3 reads TGCAGTGCTGGACCGTGGTTGGATACGCAGTATTTT.

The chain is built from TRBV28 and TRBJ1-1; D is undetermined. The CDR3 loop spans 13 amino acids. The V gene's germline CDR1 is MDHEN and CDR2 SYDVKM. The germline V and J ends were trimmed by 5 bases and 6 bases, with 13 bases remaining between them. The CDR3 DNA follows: TGTGCCAGCAGTGTAGAGGCTCGCGCTGAAGCTTTCTTT. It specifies CASSVEARAEAFF.

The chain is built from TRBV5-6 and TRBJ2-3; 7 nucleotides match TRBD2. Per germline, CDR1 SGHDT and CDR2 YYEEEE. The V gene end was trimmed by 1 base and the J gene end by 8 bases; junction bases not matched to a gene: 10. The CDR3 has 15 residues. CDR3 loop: CASSLLAGPEGTQYF. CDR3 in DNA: TGTGCCAGCAGCTTGTTAGCGGGCCCTGAGGGTACGCAGTATTTT.

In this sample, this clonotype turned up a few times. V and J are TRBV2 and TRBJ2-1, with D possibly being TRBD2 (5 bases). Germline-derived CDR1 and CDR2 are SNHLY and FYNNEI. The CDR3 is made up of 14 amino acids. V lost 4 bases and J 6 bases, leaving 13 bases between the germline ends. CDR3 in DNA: TGTGCCAGCAGTGTCCTAGCTTCAGGCAATGAGCAGTTCTTC. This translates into CASSVLASGNEQFF.

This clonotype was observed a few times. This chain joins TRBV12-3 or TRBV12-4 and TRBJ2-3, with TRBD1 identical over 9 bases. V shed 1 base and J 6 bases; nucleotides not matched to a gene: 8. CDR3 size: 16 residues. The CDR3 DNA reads TGTGCCAGCAGTTTAGGAGGACAGGGGAACGATGATACGCAGTATTTT. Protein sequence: CASSLGGQGNDDTQYF.